Following are 22 T cell receptor beta chains from one sample sequenced in a study of T cells after yellow fever vaccination. TCRdb processed the 5' RACE reads anew with MiXCR; each CDR3 protein has one entry. The sample yields 300,000 to 400,000 distinct CDR3 sequences, about 4% seen once. The material sequenced was PBMCs, taken 5 days after the yellow fever booster vaccination. The origin of the receptors is a man younger than 35 who received the YFV17D yellow fever vaccine.

The V gene is TRBV19, the J gene TRBJ2-5; D not resolved. The germline V gene has CDR1 LNHDA and CDR2 SQIVND (reference sequence). The V and J ends lost 4 bases and 2 bases respectively, with 11 bases between them. CDR3 length: 14 residues. CDR3 coding DNA: TGTGCCAGTAGTACCGTGGAGATTCAAGAGACCCAGTACTTC. It encodes CASSTVEIQETQYF.

The chain recombines TRBV12-3 or TRBV12-4 with TRBJ2-5; D possibly matches TRBD1 or TRBD2 (5 bases each). This CDR3 has 16 amino acids. Trimming cost V 1 base and J 5 bases, with 17 bases left between them. The CDR3 loop reads CASSLGWQGTGETQYF. The CDR3 DNA reads as TGTGCCAGCAGTTTAGGGTGGCAGGGAACGGGGGAGACCCAGTACTTC.

The V call is TRBV2, the J call TRBJ1-6; TRBD1 agrees at 8 bases. The germline CDR1 and CDR2 sequences are SNHLY and FYNNEI. This CDR3 contains 13 residues. The trim removed 6 bases at V and 9 bases at J, leaving 4 bases unmatched. CDR3: CASSGQGISPLHF. The CDR3 region has the DNA TGTGCCAGCAGCGGACAGGGAATTTCACCCCTCCACTTT.

This chain joins TRBV7-2 and TRBJ2-7; no clear D. Germline V gene sequence: CDR1 SGHTA, CDR2 FQGNSA. The CDR3 is 10 amino acids. V dropped 6 bases and J dropped 5 bases, with 5 bases sitting between them. In DNA, the CDR3 is TGTGCCAGCAGGTACGACGAGCAGTACGTC. Protein: CASRYDEQYV.

This clonotype was observed a handful of times. The rearrangement joins TRBV12-3 or TRBV12-4 to TRBJ2-5; D unclear. This CDR3 region has 14 residues. Trimming shortened V by 8 bases and J by 5 bases, and 18 bases separated the two germline ends. The CDR3, as DNA: TGTGCCAGCGGCCGCAGGCTAGTGGGGGAGACCCAGTACTTC. This encodes CASGRRLVGETQYF.

The chain carries TRBV7-2 and TRBJ2-6, with D possibly being TRBD1 or TRBD2 (5 bases each). The CDR3 runs to 18 residues. Trimming left V 5 bases short and J 0 bases short, with 17 bases between. Looked up from germline, CDR1 is SGHTA and CDR2 is FQGNSA. The CDR3 DNA reads TGTGCCAGCAGCCGAACCGTGAGGGGTAGCTCTGGGGCCAACGTCCTGACTTTC. Translation: CASSRTVRGSSGANVLTF.

This clonotype has a handful of counts. This chain connects TRBV10-3 to TRBJ1-1, with D possibly matching TRBD1 (6 bases). Trimming shortened V by 9 bases and J by 1 base, and 12 bases separated the two germline ends. Germline V gene data show CDR1 as ENHRY and CDR2 as SYGVKD. This CDR3 contains 13 residues. CDR3 protein: CAISRGSNTEAFF. The DNA for the CDR3 is TGTGCCATATCGAGGGGGTCGAACACTGAAGCTTTCTTT.

This chain connects TRBV7-3 to TRBJ2-5, with D unresolved. Between the trimmed V and J ends, which lost 6 bases and 3 bases, there was a span of 11 bases. Germline loops: CDR1 SGHTA, CDR2 FQGTGA. The CDR3 spans 13 residues. CDR3 sequence: CASSIRKEETQYF. CDR3 nucleotides: TGTGCCAGCAGTATCCGGAAGGAAGAGACCCAGTACTTC. Full variable domain (missing parts from reference TRBV7-3 and TRBJ2-5): GAGVSQTPSNKVTEKGKYVELRCDPISGHTALYWYRQSLGQGPEFLIYFQGTGAADDSGLPNDRFFAVRPEGSVSTLKIQRTERGDSAVYLCASSIRKEETQYFGPGTRLLVL.

This clonotype was counted between two and nine times. The DNA of the CDR3 is TGTGCCAGCAGCTTGGATCGGAGGGGCGCGTGGGGCTACACCTTC. The encoded protein is CASSLDRRGAWGYTF. This chain uses TRBV5-6 with TRBJ1-2, with a tentative D call TRBD1 (5 bases). Germline CDR1 reads SGHDT; CDR2 reads YYEEEE. The CDR3 length is 15 residues. The germline V and J ends were trimmed by 0 bases and 8 bases, with 17 bases remaining between them.

This clonotype was recorded at least ten times. The chain has TRBV5-1 and TRBJ2-1; no clear D. The germline V gene encodes CDR1 SGHRS and CDR2 YFSETQ. The length of the CDR3 is 14 residues. Trimming removed 0 bases at V and 9 bases at J, with 13 bases between. The CDR3 here is CASSLGALLAEQFF. The CDR3 DNA sequence: TGCGCCAGCAGCTTGGGGGCCCTTCTTGCTGAGCAGTTCTTC.

This clonotype has at least ten counts. V usage is TRBV7-3 and J usage is TRBJ2-3, with D unresolved. The CDR3 covers 13 residues. The germline V gene encodes CDR1 SGHTA and CDR2 FQGTGA. Deletions cut 5 bases from V and 5 bases from J, with 11 bases between. CDR3 nucleotide sequence: TGTGCCAGCAGCCTTCCAAATCAAGATACGCAGTATTTT. As protein: CASSLPNQDTQYF. The entire variable domain, with the rest obtained from reference TRBV7-3 and TRBJ2-3, is as follows: GAGVSQTPSNKVTEKGKYVELRCDPISGHTALYWYRQSLGQGPEFLIYFQGTGAADDSGLPNDRFFAVRPEGSVSTLKIQRTERGDSAVYLCASSLPNQDTQYFGPGTRLTVL.

This clonotype occurred many times. The rearrangement joins TRBV5-6 to TRBJ2-1; 8 positions agree with TRBD2. The CDR3 length is 14 residues. In germline, CDR1 is SGHDT, CDR2 YYEEEE. Unmatched junction bases numbered 4, after V lost 5 bases and J lost 3 bases. The CDR3 DNA reads as TGTGCCAGCAGGTACGGGAGGGTCTACAATGAGCAGTTCTTC. Encoded protein: CASRYGRVYNEQFF.

This clonotype was seen a few times. The CDR3 nucleotides read TGTGCCTGGACCAATGGACAGGGCTTTGGCACTGAAGCTTTCTTT. Translation gives CAWTNGQGFGTEAFF. The chain has TRBV30 and TRBJ1-1; the match to TRBD1 covers 8 bases. Germline-derived CDR1 and CDR2 are GTSNPN and SVGIG (reference sequence). J was trimmed by 4 bases and V by 4 bases; bases with no gene match: 11. This CDR3 spans 15 amino acids. The full variable domain, rest sourced from reference TRBV30 and TRBJ1-1, is SQTIHQWPATLVQPVGSPLSLECTVEGTSNPNLYWYRQAAGRGLQLLFYSVGIGQISSEVPQNLSASRPQDRQFILSSKKLLLSDSGFYLCAWTNGQGFGTEAFFGQGTRLTVV.

This clonotype was picked up many times. The V call is TRBV7-9, the J call TRBJ2-3, with D tentatively TRBD1 (5 bases). The CDR3 spans 13 residues. The V end was cut by 11 bases, the J end by 3 bases, with 15 bases between. CDR1 and CDR2 from the germline V gene are SEHNR and FQNEAQ (reference sequence). CDR3 region: CAGRYQGTDTQYF. Written as DNA, the CDR3 is TGTGCCGGACGATACCAGGGAACAGATACGCAGTATTTT.

The J gene is TRBJ1-5, the V gene TRBV11-2, with 7 bases fitting TRBD1. The V gene's germline CDR1 is SGHAT and CDR2 FQNNGV. J lost 0 bases, V lost 8 bases, and 16 bases had no gene match. CDR3 length equals 18 residues. CDR3 bases: TGTGCCAGCTCGAGGGGGCCGCGGGCCCCGTATAGCAATCAGCCCCAGCATTTT. Translating it yields CASSRGPRAPYSNQPQHF. Full variable domain (rest looked up from reference TRBV11-2 and TRBJ1-5): EAGVAQSPRYKIIEKRQSVAFWCNPISGHATLYWYQQILGQGPKLLIQFQNNGVVDDSQLPKDRFSAERLKGVDSTLKIQPAKLEDSAVYLCASSRGPRAPYSNQPQHFGDGTRLSIL.

The sample holds a few counts of this clonotype. The chain is built from TRBV7-3 and TRBJ2-2; 9 bases align to TRBD2. The CDR3 runs 16 residues. With 1 base clipped from V and 4 bases from J, the junction kept 4 bases outside the gene matches. Looked up from germline, CDR1 is SGHTA and CDR2 is FQGTGA. The CDR3 loop reads CASSLRGAGGTGELFF. The CDR3 DNA sequence: TGTGCCAGCAGCTTAAGGGGAGCGGGGGGCACCGGGGAGCTGTTTTTT.

This clonotype was detected only a few times. The genes are TRBV12-3 or TRBV12-4 and TRBJ1-2, with TRBD1 as a possible D gene (5 bases). The CDR3 has 13 residues. The ends were cut back, 5 bases at V and 8 bases at J, with 15 bases in the middle. Here the CDR3 reads CASSLDTARGYTF. The CDR3 DNA reads TGTGCCAGCAGTCTGGACACCGCTCGGGGCTACACCTTC.

This clonotype has more than one count but fewer than ten. The chain links TRBV12-3 or TRBV12-4 to TRBJ2-3; 14 nucleotides agree with TRBD2. Trimming removed 7 bases from V and 1 base from J; junction bases left unmatched: 10. The CDR3 is 18 residues long. The CDR3 is CASTEGGLAGVGTDTQYF. DNA for the CDR3: TGTGCCAGCACCGAAGGGGGACTAGCGGGGGTTGGCACAGATACGCAGTATTTT.

This clonotype was counted a few times. This rearrangement joins TRBV28 to TRBJ2-7, with unresolved D. This CDR3 comprises 13 residues. Trimming removed 6 bases at V and 1 base at J, with 10 bases between. Germline V gene lookup returns CDR1 MDHEN and CDR2 SYDVKM. As DNA, the CDR3 is TGTGCCAGCAGCTCGTATCGGTCCTACGAGCAGTACTTC. Its protein is CASSSYRSYEQYF.

The table lists this clonotype with many counts. CDR3 residues: CASSETFSPGELFF. DNA for the CDR3: TGTGCCAGCAGCGAGACATTTAGTCCCGGGGAGCTGTTTTTT. The chain is built from TRBV7-2 and TRBJ2-2; D is uncertain. The length of the CDR3 is 14 residues. The germline gives CDR1 SGHTA, CDR2 FQGNSA. Trimming shortened V by 5 bases and J by 6 bases, and 13 bases separated the two germline ends. Supplemented by reference TRBV7-2 and TRBJ2-2, the full variable domain reads GAGVSQSPSNKVTEKGKDVELRCDPISGHTALYWYRQSLGQGLEFLIYFQGNSAPDKSGLPSDRFSAERTGGSVSTLTIQRTQQEDSAVYLCASSETFSPGELFFGEGSRLTVL.

This clonotype was seen repeatedly, ten times or more. The CDR3 DNA reads TGTGCCAGCAGCCCCCCCACAGGGGGATCCTACAATGAGCAGTTCTTC. Amino acids: CASSPPTGGSYNEQFF. The V call is TRBV7-9, the J call TRBJ2-1, with TRBD1 matching over 8 bases. The CDR3 spans 16 residues. Looked up from germline, CDR1 is SEHNR and CDR2 is FQNEAQ (reference sequence). V was clipped by 5 bases and J by 1 base; unmatched bases: 7.

The chain couples TRBV3-2 to TRBJ1-5; TRBD1 was called by the table and not checked on the DNA. TRBV3-2 is tagged as a pseudogene. This CDR3 contains 16 residues. The CDR3 DNA sequence: TGTGCCAGCAGCCCCAGGACAGGGTGGAGCAATCAGCCCCAGCATTTT. Translated, it gives CASSPRTGWSNQPQHF.